This T cell receptor (beta chain) is from a study of blood T cell repertoires in COVID-19. Per the study methods: Nucleated cell number was recorded as an estimate derived from reference gene primer amplification. This table comes from immunoSEQ multiplex PCR, and its TCRdb copy is limited to in-frame clones, with some not included. V, J and clone size were drawn from that table, and D and trimming were deduced from the DNA. The sample shows more than 200,000 clones, roughly 86% of them seen only once. Trimming took off 1 base at V and 7 bases at J, with 11 bases between the two ends. This CDR3 is built from 13 residues. CDR1 is SGHVS and CDR2 is FNYEAQ in the germline V gene.

This sequence originates from a woman under 40 with acute COVID-19. The gene calls are TRBV7-6 and TRBJ2-7; D uncertain. Sequences were obtained from PBMCs or T cells enriched from blood (not recorded which). CDR3: CASSLGDGLEQYF. The DNA for the CDR3 is TGTGCCAGCAGCTTAGGCGACGGGTTGGAGCAGTACTTC.